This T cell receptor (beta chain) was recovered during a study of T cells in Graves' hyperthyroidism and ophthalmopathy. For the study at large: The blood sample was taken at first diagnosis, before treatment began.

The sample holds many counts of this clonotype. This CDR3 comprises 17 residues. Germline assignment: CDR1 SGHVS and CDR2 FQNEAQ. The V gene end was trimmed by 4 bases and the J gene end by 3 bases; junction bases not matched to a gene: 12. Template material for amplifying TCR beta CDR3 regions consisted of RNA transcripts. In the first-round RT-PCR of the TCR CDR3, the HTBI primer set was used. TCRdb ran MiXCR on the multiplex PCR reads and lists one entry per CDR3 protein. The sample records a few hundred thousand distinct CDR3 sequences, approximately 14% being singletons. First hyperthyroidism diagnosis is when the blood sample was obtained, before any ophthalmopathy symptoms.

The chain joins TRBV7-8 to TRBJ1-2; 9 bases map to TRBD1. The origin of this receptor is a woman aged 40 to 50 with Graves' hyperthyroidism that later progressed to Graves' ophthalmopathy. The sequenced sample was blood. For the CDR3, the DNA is TGTGCCAGCAGCTCTACCACCTTACAGGGGGCGTACTATGGCTACACCTTC. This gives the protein CASSSTTLQGAYYGYTF.